This is a list of T cell receptor beta chains from one sample in a study of blood T cell repertoires in COVID-19. The method was immunoSEQ multiplex PCR; TCRdb's version includes in-frame clones alone and lacks a portion of them. Among about 170,000 clones listed, around 88% were seen once. Sequenced material: PBMCs or T cells enriched from blood (not recorded which). These receptors were obtained from a woman aged 50 to 60 in a cohort exposed to, infected with or recovered from COVID-19 (not recorded which). CDR3s include the opening cysteine and the closing phenylalanine or tryptophan. The D gene is left open where the match is weak. The size field is filled for only some rows; it gives once, few, many or a size class.

J: TRBJ1-6
size: -
V: TRBV11-2
length: 18
D: -
CDR3: CASSLGTELPSYNSPLHF
DNA: TGTGCCAGCAGCTTAGGGACAGAACTACCCTCCTATAATTCACCCCTCCACTTT

J: TRBJ2-5
size: -
V: TRBV7-2
length: 15
D: TRBD2
CDR3: CASSLILAGVGTQYF
DNA: TGTGCCAGCAGCTTAATTCTAGCGGGGGTAGGGACCCAGTACTTC

J: TRBJ2-1
size: -
V: TRBV28
length: 15
D: TRBD2
CDR3: CASSLRSGRAGEQFF
DNA: TGTGCCAGCAGTTTGAGGAGCGGGAGGGCCGGGGAGCAGTTCTTC

J: TRBJ2-5
size: -
V: TRBV28
length: 16
D: TRBD1
CDR3: CASRKNRDRDQETQYF
DNA: TGTGCCAGCAGGAAGAACCGGGACAGGGACCAAGAGACCCAGTACTTC

J: TRBJ2-1
size: -
V: TRBV5-6
length: 13
D: -
CDR3: CASSGRIWNEQFF
DNA: TGTGCCAGCAGCGGGAGGATCTGGAATGAGCAGTTCTTC

J: TRBJ1-2
size: -
V: TRBV10-2
length: 15
D: TRBD1
CDR3: CASSESGQLTGGYTF
DNA: TGCGCCAGCAGTGAGTCGGGACAGCTAACGGGTGGCTACACCTTC

J: TRBJ1-6
size: -
V: TRBV19
length: 16
D: -
CDR3: CASSINPGSTNSPLHF
DNA: TGTGCCAGTAGTATTAACCCAGGGTCAACCAATTCACCCCTCCACTTT

J: TRBJ1-2
size: -
V: TRBV28
length: 12
D: TRBD1
CDR3: CASSSGGYGYTF
DNA: TGTGCCAGCAGTTCAGGGGGCTATGGCTACACCTTC

J: TRBJ2-2
size: once
V: TRBV9
length: 16
D: -
CDR3: CASSVEREIWTGELFF
DNA: TGTGCCAGCAGCGTAGAGAGGGAAATTTGGACCGGGGAGCTGTTTTTT

J: TRBJ2-5
size: -
V: TRBV2
length: 13
D: -
CDR3: CASTLQSQETQYF
DNA: TGTGCCAGCACTTTGCAGTCACAAGAGACCCAGTACTTC

J: TRBJ1-1
size: -
V: TRBV6-2/TRBV6-3
length: 14
D: TRBD1
CDR3: CASSTGQGITEAFF
DNA: TGTGCCAGCAGTACGGGACAGGGGATCACTGAAGCTTTCTTT